These T cell receptor beta chains were read from a single sample in a study of T cell responses to AZD1222 COVID-19 vaccine. TCRdb's copy holds only in-frame clones and misses some; the assay was immunoSEQ multiplex PCR. The repertoire has about 130,000 clones, around 84% of them found once; the top ten carry around 12%. Sample: peripheral blood, taken on day 0 of AZD1222 vaccination. The origin of the receptors is an adult in good health. Each CDR3 is given with its conserved first and last residue. A D gene is named only where the DNA matches it firmly. Where a row states a size, it is once, few, many or the class of an expanded clone; other rows omit it.

j_call: TRBJ2-2; clone_size: -; v_call: TRBV5-1; d_call: -; cdr3_nt: TGCGCCAGCAGCTCTATGGGGCCGAACACCGGGGAGCTGTTTTTT; cdr3_aa: CASSSMGPNTGELFF
j_call: TRBJ1-5; clone_size: -; v_call: TRBV18; d_call: -; cdr3_nt: TGTGCCAGCTCACCTACCGACACTGGCAATCAGCCCCAGCATTTT; cdr3_aa: CASSPTDTGNQPQHF
j_call: TRBJ1-2; clone_size: -; v_call: TRBV10-3; d_call: -; cdr3_nt: TGTGCCATCAGTGAGTCCCGGGTTAACTATGGCTACACCTTC; cdr3_aa: CAISESRVNYGYTF
j_call: TRBJ2-1; clone_size: -; v_call: TRBV6-2/TRBV6-3; d_call: -; cdr3_nt: TGTGCCAGCAGTTACGATCCTAGCTCCTACAATGAGCAGTTCTTC; cdr3_aa: CASSYDPSSYNEQFF
j_call: TRBJ1-5; clone_size: -; v_call: TRBV28; d_call: -; cdr3_nt: TGTGCCAGCAGCCCAATGGCGGGGACAAGCAATCAGCCCCAGCATTTT; cdr3_aa: CASSPMAGTSNQPQHF
j_call: TRBJ1-4; clone_size: -; v_call: TRBV27; d_call: -; cdr3_nt: TGTGCCAGCAGTGAGTCTCTCAGGGGTTTGGAAAAACTGTTTTTT; cdr3_aa: CASSESLRGLEKLFF
j_call: TRBJ1-1; clone_size: -; v_call: TRBV29-1; d_call: -; cdr3_nt: TGCAGCGTTGAGAGGAACACTGAAGCTTTCTTT; cdr3_aa: CSVERNTEAFF
j_call: TRBJ2-2; clone_size: -; v_call: TRBV29-1; d_call: -; cdr3_nt: TGTGGGGACAACACCGGGGAGCTGTTTTTT; cdr3_aa: CGDNTGELFF
j_call: TRBJ1-5; clone_size: few; v_call: TRBV27; d_call: -; cdr3_nt: TGTGCCAGCAGTTCACAGGGTAGGCAGCCCCAGCATTTT; cdr3_aa: CASSSQGRQPQHF
j_call: TRBJ1-5; clone_size: -; v_call: TRBV7-2; d_call: TRBD1; cdr3_nt: TGTGCCAGCAGTCAAGGACAGGGGCTACGGGGGGGAAATCAGCCCCAGCATTTT; cdr3_aa: CASSQGQGLRGGNQPQHF
j_call: TRBJ2-1; clone_size: -; v_call: TRBV7-3; d_call: -; cdr3_nt: TGTGCCAGCAGCATCACCTTTGGTGGCAATGAGCAGTTCTTC; cdr3_aa: CASSITFGGNEQFF
j_call: TRBJ1-5; clone_size: -; v_call: TRBV12-3/TRBV12-4; d_call: -; cdr3_nt: TGTGCCAGCACCTCGGGGGCTCAGCCCCAGCATTTT; cdr3_aa: CASTSGAQPQHF
j_call: TRBJ2-7; clone_size: -; v_call: TRBV18; d_call: TRBD2; cdr3_nt: TGTGCCAGCTCGGAAGCGGGAGGGTCCAACGAGCAGTACTTC; cdr3_aa: CASSEAGGSNEQYF
j_call: TRBJ2-1; clone_size: few; v_call: TRBV7-9; d_call: TRBD2; cdr3_nt: TGTGCCAGCAGCCCAAGACTAGCGGGAGACAATGAGCAGTTCTTC; cdr3_aa: CASSPRLAGDNEQFF
j_call: TRBJ2-5; clone_size: -; v_call: TRBV29-1; d_call: -; cdr3_nt: TGCAGCGTTGTCGCCCAGCAGGAGACCCAGTACTTC; cdr3_aa: CSVVAQQETQYF
j_call: TRBJ2-2; clone_size: once; v_call: TRBV3-1/TRBV3-2; d_call: -; cdr3_nt: TGTGCCAGCAGCCCTTTACAGGTGAACACCGGGGAGCTGTTTTTT; cdr3_aa: CASSPLQVNTGELFF
j_call: TRBJ1-1; clone_size: -; v_call: TRBV18; d_call: -; cdr3_nt: TGTGCCAGCTCACAAGGGGAAAACACTGAAGCTTTCTTT; cdr3_aa: CASSQGENTEAFF
j_call: TRBJ1-1; clone_size: many; v_call: TRBV29-1; d_call: -; cdr3_nt: TGCAGCGTTGAAGATCGGAGGGAAGCTTTCTTT; cdr3_aa: CSVEDRREAFF
j_call: TRBJ1-2; clone_size: -; v_call: TRBV18; d_call: -; cdr3_nt: TGTGCCAGCTCACCCGGGTCCGTGAATGGCTACACCTTC; cdr3_aa: CASSPGSVNGYTF
j_call: TRBJ1-5; clone_size: -; v_call: TRBV6-2/TRBV6-3; d_call: -; cdr3_nt: TGTGCCAGCAGTTACGGGACGAGAGATCAGCCCCAGCATTTT; cdr3_aa: CASSYGTRDQPQHF
j_call: TRBJ2-4; clone_size: many; v_call: TRBV11-2; d_call: -; cdr3_nt: TGTGCCAGCAGCCCGATGGCGGGGATGAGTGCCAAAAACATTCAGTACTTC; cdr3_aa: CASSPMAGMSAKNIQYF
j_call: TRBJ1-1; clone_size: -; v_call: TRBV19; d_call: -; cdr3_nt: TGTGCCAGTAGTATGGGGACGGCAAACACTGAAGCTTTCTTT; cdr3_aa: CASSMGTANTEAFF
j_call: TRBJ2-1; clone_size: -; v_call: TRBV7-2; d_call: TRBD2; cdr3_nt: TGTGCCAGCAGCTTAATCTTCGCGGGGGGGCGGGACAATGAGCAGTTCTTC; cdr3_aa: CASSLIFAGGRDNEQFF
j_call: TRBJ2-2; clone_size: -; v_call: TRBV27; d_call: TRBD2; cdr3_nt: TGTGCCAGCAGCCCCGGGACTAGCTCCGGGGAGCTGTTTTTT; cdr3_aa: CASSPGTSSGELFF
j_call: TRBJ1-5; clone_size: -; v_call: TRBV11-2; d_call: -; cdr3_nt: TGTGCCAGCAGTTATACAGGGTCGGCCCAGCATTTT; cdr3_aa: CASSYTGSAQHF
j_call: TRBJ1-6; clone_size: -; v_call: TRBV7-2; d_call: -; cdr3_nt: TGTGCCAGCAGCACGGGGTTTTCTGATTCACCCCTCCACTTT; cdr3_aa: CASSTGFSDSPLHF
j_call: TRBJ1-5; clone_size: -; v_call: TRBV7-2; d_call: -; cdr3_nt: TGTGCCAGCAGCCTAGGGTATAACAGCAATCAGCCCCAGCATTTT; cdr3_aa: CASSLGYNSNQPQHF
j_call: TRBJ2-5; clone_size: -; v_call: TRBV7-3; d_call: -; cdr3_nt: TGTGCCAGCAGCTTAGTAAGCGGCCTGTCAGAGACCCAGTACTTC; cdr3_aa: CASSLVSGLSETQYF
j_call: TRBJ1-1; clone_size: -; v_call: TRBV6-5; d_call: -; cdr3_nt: TGTGCCAGCAGTCTCCAGGGATCGTCCACTGAAGCTTTCTTT; cdr3_aa: CASSLQGSSTEAFF
j_call: TRBJ2-7; clone_size: -; v_call: TRBV4-3; d_call: -; cdr3_nt: TGCGCCAGCAGCCAAGAAATTTGGCGGGGAGCAGGGCGAACCTACGAGCAGTACTTC; cdr3_aa: CASSQEIWRGAGRTYEQYF
j_call: TRBJ2-1; clone_size: once; v_call: TRBV12-3/TRBV12-4; d_call: -; cdr3_nt: TGTGCCAGCAGTTTATCTGGGACTGAGCAGTTCTTC; cdr3_aa: CASSLSGTEQFF
j_call: TRBJ1-4; clone_size: -; v_call: TRBV5-1; d_call: -; cdr3_nt: TGCGCCAGCAGCTTGGCAGGGGCTAATGAAAAACTGTTTTTT; cdr3_aa: CASSLAGANEKLFF
j_call: TRBJ1-5; clone_size: -; v_call: TRBV7-9; d_call: -; cdr3_nt: TGTGCCAGCAGCTACCGGAAAGATCAGCCCCAGCATTTT; cdr3_aa: CASSYRKDQPQHF
j_call: TRBJ2-7; clone_size: few; v_call: TRBV4-1; d_call: TRBD2; cdr3_nt: TGCGCCAGCAGCTTCAATAGACTAGCGGGCAGGCAGTACTTC; cdr3_aa: CASSFNRLAGRQYF
j_call: TRBJ2-2; clone_size: -; v_call: TRBV2; d_call: TRBD1; cdr3_nt: TGTGCCAGCAGTGAACGGGGACAGGGGGCTGGGACCGGGGAGCTGTTTTTT; cdr3_aa: CASSERGQGAGTGELFF
j_call: TRBJ1-4; clone_size: -; v_call: TRBV5-1; d_call: -; cdr3_nt: TGCGCCAGCAGCTCGGACAGCACTAATGAAAAACTGTTTTTT; cdr3_aa: CASSSDSTNEKLFF
j_call: TRBJ1-3; clone_size: -; v_call: TRBV5-1; d_call: -; cdr3_nt: TGCGCCAGCAGCCCCCCCGGGACCCCGGGGGCTGGAAACACCATATATTTT; cdr3_aa: CASSPPGTPGAGNTIYF
j_call: TRBJ2-3; clone_size: -; v_call: TRBV7-2; d_call: -; cdr3_nt: TGTGCCAGCAGCTTATCGGTACAGAGTACGCAGTATTTT; cdr3_aa: CASSLSVQSTQYF
j_call: TRBJ1-4; clone_size: -; v_call: TRBV28; d_call: -; cdr3_nt: TGTGCCAGCAGGTCGACATTCGCAACTAATGAAAAACTGTTTTTT; cdr3_aa: CASRSTFATNEKLFF
j_call: TRBJ1-2; clone_size: -; v_call: TRBV10-3; d_call: TRBD1; cdr3_nt: TGTGCCATCAGGGACAGGGATCACTATGGCTACACCTTC; cdr3_aa: CAIRDRDHYGYTF
j_call: TRBJ1-2; clone_size: few; v_call: TRBV6-1; d_call: TRBD1; cdr3_nt: TGTGCCAGCAGTGAATTCAGGGGGCTCTATGGCTACACCTTC; cdr3_aa: CASSEFRGLYGYTF
j_call: TRBJ1-1; clone_size: -; v_call: TRBV7-6; d_call: TRBD1; cdr3_nt: TGTGCCAGCAGCTTACTTCCCAACAGGGGTTTGACTGAAGCTTTCTTT; cdr3_aa: CASSLLPNRGLTEAFF
j_call: TRBJ2-2; clone_size: once; v_call: TRBV5-4; d_call: -; cdr3_nt: TGTGCCAGCAGCTCGGCGGCACAGAACACCGGGGAGCTGTTTTTT; cdr3_aa: CASSSAAQNTGELFF
j_call: TRBJ1-6; clone_size: few; v_call: TRBV30; d_call: -; cdr3_nt: TGTGCCGCACCTTTCCAGACAGCCCTCCGTGGGCCCCTCCACTTT; cdr3_aa: CAAPFQTALRGPLHF
j_call: TRBJ1-2; clone_size: once; v_call: TRBV7-2; d_call: -; cdr3_nt: TGTGCCAGCAGCTTTGACAGACAGAATGGCTACACCTTC; cdr3_aa: CASSFDRQNGYTF
j_call: TRBJ1-1; clone_size: -; v_call: TRBV18; d_call: -; cdr3_nt: TGTGCCAGCTCACCACCGGGACTCATGAACACTGAAGCTTTTTTT; cdr3_aa: CASSPPGLMNTEAFF
j_call: TRBJ1-1; clone_size: once; v_call: TRBV4-2; d_call: -; cdr3_nt: TGTGCCAGCAGCCAAGCCCGGGGGATCGACACTGAAGCTTTCTTT; cdr3_aa: CASSQARGIDTEAFF
j_call: TRBJ1-3; clone_size: -; v_call: TRBV7-9; d_call: -; cdr3_nt: TGTGCCAGCAGCTTAGATGCGGGCCGAAACACCATATATTTT; cdr3_aa: CASSLDAGRNTIYF
j_call: TRBJ1-2; clone_size: few; v_call: TRBV28; d_call: TRBD1; cdr3_nt: TGTGCCAGCAGTTCCGACAGGGGGAGCTACACCTTC; cdr3_aa: CASSSDRGSYTF
j_call: TRBJ1-5; clone_size: few; v_call: TRBV19; d_call: TRBD1; cdr3_nt: TGTGCCAGTAGTATACAGGGGGGTCAGCCCCAGCATTTT; cdr3_aa: CASSIQGGQPQHF
j_call: TRBJ2-7; clone_size: -; v_call: TRBV7-9; d_call: -; cdr3_nt: TGTGCCAGCAGCTTCCGGGACCAGGCCTACGAGCAGTACTTC; cdr3_aa: CASSFRDQAYEQYF